This is a list of T cell receptor beta chains from one sample in a study of shared clonotypes between healthy human individuals. Data came from immunoSEQ multiplex PCR; TCRdb stores just in-frame clones and leaves some out. In the table there are 950,000 to 1,100,000 clones, roughly 80% of which are singletons. The source material was memory CD4+ T cells sorted from blood. The receptors here all came from a man aged 18 to 29 in good health. Both conserved end residues are part of each CDR3.

TRBV30	TRBJ2-7	CAWAPGQGTYEQYF
TRBV5-6	TRBJ2-5	CASSLVTARETQYF
TRBV20-1	TRBJ2-7	CSGGTTYEQYF
TRBV11-1	TRBJ1-1	CASSLDRENTEAFF
TRBV28	TRBJ2-3	CASSFGPGSTDTQYF
TRBV7-8	TRBJ1-1	CATNRAPTMNTEAFF
TRBV4-1	TRBJ2-5	CASSQDGSGGQETQYF
TRBV28	TRBJ2-5	CASSQQGVVGAQYF
TRBV25-1	TRBJ2-5	CASSEGTGGFGETQYF
TRBV5-6	TRBJ1-4	CASSLGLGKDRAEKLFF
TRBV11-2	TRBJ1-4	CASSLDGRGEKLFF
TRBV7-9	TRBJ2-5	CASSLDSPRETQYF
TRBV28	TRBJ1-2	CASSSGQGPGYTF
TRBV5-1	TRBJ1-4	CASSTVLGPNEKLFF
TRBV6-1	TRBJ2-5	CASSEKWLGDTFFEQETQYF
TRBV9	TRBJ1-4	CASSARPGGGNEKLFF
TRBV28	TRBJ1-1	CASSLQGFEAFF
TRBV7-9	TRBJ2-1	CASRGPTLIYNEQFF
TRBV2	TRBJ1-5	CASSEAVGSSAEMGQPQHF
TRBV19	TRBJ1-5	CASSGDLEVYGNQPQHF
TRBV7-2	TRBJ1-1	CASSLPGGVEAFF
TRBV4-3	TRBJ2-1	CASSQGVVNEQFF
TRBV4-1	TRBJ2-5	CASSQDQGQGIETQYF
TRBV9	TRBJ1-2	CASSVDLTGNRYGYTF
TRBV5-1	TRBJ2-3	CASSLGTGGGTDTQYF
TRBV5-4	TRBJ2-3	CASSGATSGRDTDTQYF
TRBV14	TRBJ1-2	CASSPIDGANYGYTF
TRBV11-2	TRBJ2-2	CASSDGAGGRRTGELFF
TRBV7-9	TRBJ2-7	CASSAIRGNYEQYF
TRBV7-8	TRBJ1-2	CASSLGQANMAHGYTF
TRBV12-5	TRBJ2-1	CASGLGTSSYNEQFF
TRBV18	TRBJ1-2	CASSPPMTNYGYTF
TRBV30	TRBJ2-3	CAWFGGRASDTQYF
TRBV6-5	TRBJ1-2	CASRQGTYGYTF
TRBV6-5	TRBJ2-7	CASSNGLAGGFEQYF
TRBV6-4	TRBJ1-1	CASSDPRDRHPAFF
TRBV11-2	TRBJ2-1	CASSRGSGGRGYNEQFF
TRBV6-1	TRBJ2-7	CATSIETGGGEQYF
TRBV27	TRBJ2-7	CASSLKGAHYEQYF
TRBV18	TRBJ2-2	CASSRLLAGLNTGELFF
TRBV7-7	TRBJ2-2	CASSLLAGANTGELFF
TRBV5-1	TRBJ2-1	CASTRTDNEQFF
TRBV10-3	TRBJ2-7	CAISERTGGLGEQYF
TRBV10-2	TRBJ2-3	CASKAQGALRTDTQYF
TRBV18	TRBJ2-7	CASSPRGRSESDEQYF
TRBV6-1	TRBJ1-6	CASTPGQGNSPLHF
TRBV5-1	TRBJ1-1	CASSLVLNTEAFF